The rows below give T cell receptor beta chains drawn from one sample of a study of neurological immune-mediated disorders. Via MiXCR, TCRdb re-called the 5' RACE reads, giving one row per CDR3 protein. The table records fewer than 50,000 distinct CDR3 sequences, around 15% of them present only once. The material sequenced was CD4+ T cells from blood. These receptors were collected from a woman aged 55 to 70 with HTLV-1-associated myelopathy (HAM/TSP). CDR3s include the opening cysteine and the closing phenylalanine or tryptophan. Each record gives: CDR3 protein, CDR3 DNA, V gene, J gene, D gene, clone size. The D gene is left open where the match is weak. A clone size is listed for some rows: how often the clone was seen (once, few, many), or a class if it is expanded.

CASSFQGATAEAFF	TGCGCCAGCAGCTTTCAGGGGGCTACCGCTGAAGCTTTCTTT	TRBV5-1	TRBJ1-1	TRBD1	many
CASSWLRDSDTQYF	TGTGCCAGCTCATGGCTCAGGGACTCAGATACGCAGTATTTT	TRBV18	TRBJ2-3	.	many
CASSLEGRSSYNEQFF	TGTGCCAGCAGTTTAGAGGGCAGGAGCTCCTACAATGAGCAGTTCTTC	TRBV12-3/TRBV12-4	TRBJ2-1	.	many
CASSTQTGANTEAFF	TGTGCCAGCAGCACACAGACAGGGGCTAACACTGAAGCTTTCTTT	TRBV7-2	TRBJ1-1	TRBD1	many
CASSSVGQGAYGYTF	TGTGCCAGTAGTTCCGTGGGACAGGGGGCCTATGGCTACACCTTC	TRBV19	TRBJ1-2	TRBD1	many
CSVERGGARGYTF	TGCAGCGTTGAACGGGGGGGCGCGAGGGGCTACACCTTC	TRBV29-1	TRBJ1-2	.	many
CSALTGGNEKLFF	TGCAGTGCCCTGACAGGGGGTAATGAAAAACTGTTTTTT	TRBV20-1	TRBJ1-4	TRBD1	many
CSAIKVEVCTEAFF	TGCAGTGCTATTAAGGTGGAGGTTTGCACTGAAGCTTTCTTT	TRBV20-1	TRBJ1-1	.	.
CSARADSTSGGLYEQYF	TGCAGTGCTAGAGCCGACTCGACTAGCGGGGGGCTCTACGAGCAGTACTTC	TRBV20-1	TRBJ2-7	TRBD2	many
CASRGRGFSNQPQHF	TGTGCCAGCAGGGGTCGGGGCTTTAGCAATCAGCCCCAGCATTTT	TRBV27	TRBJ1-5	.	many
CASSQPDRGNYGYTF	TGTGCCAGCAGCCAACCGGACAGGGGAAACTATGGCTACACCTTC	TRBV3-1	TRBJ1-2	TRBD1	many
CASRIQGATDTQYF	TGTGCCAGCAGGATACAGGGGGCCACAGATACGCAGTATTTT	TRBV2	TRBJ2-3	TRBD1	many
CASSQVKYYGYTF	TGTGCCAGCAGCCAAGTCAAATACTATGGCTACACCTTC	TRBV3-1	TRBJ1-2	.	many
CSASRERRYEQYF	TGCAGTGCTTCCCGAGAAAGGAGGTACGAGCAGTACTTC	TRBV20-1	TRBJ2-7	.	.
CSADGEGPYEQYF	TGCAGTGCGGACGGGGAGGGCCCCTACGAGCAGTACTTC	TRBV20-1	TRBJ2-7	TRBD2	many
CASSLNGQGATNEKLFF	TGCGCCAGCAGCTTGAATGGACAGGGGGCAACTAATGAAAAACTGTTTTTT	TRBV5-1	TRBJ1-4	TRBD1	many
CASSLDPLRTGDTGELFF	TGTGCCAGCAGCTTGGACCCCCTTAGGACCGGGGACACCGGGGAGCTGTTTTTT	TRBV5-6	TRBJ2-2	.	many
CASRTTGGSEKLFF	TGTGCCAGCAGGACGACAGGGGGCAGTGAAAAACTGTTTTTT	TRBV6-6	TRBJ1-4	TRBD1	many
CAISRSPGPTDTQYF	TGTGCCATCAGCCGTAGCCCGGGGCCCACAGATACGCAGTATTTT	TRBV10-3	TRBJ2-3	.	many
CASSLGELQYF	TGCGCCAGCAGCTTGGGAGAACTGCAGTATTTT	TRBV5-1	TRBJ2-3	.	many
CASSQESLALTREQFF	TGCGCCAGCAGCCAAGAGTCCCTAGCCCTCACACGTGAGCAGTTCTTC	TRBV4-1	TRBJ2-1	.	few
CASSLKLAGSNEQFF	TGCGCCAGCAGCCTCAAACTAGCGGGGAGTAATGAGCAGTTCTTC	TRBV5-1	TRBJ2-1	TRBD2	many
CACSTGGVSYNSPLHF	TGTGCCTGCTCGACAGGAGGGGTCTCCTATAATTCACCCCTCCACTTT	TRBV30	TRBJ1-6	.	few
CASSARTGVLDNYGYTF	TGTGCCAGCTCAGCTCGGACAGGGGTTTTGGATAACTATGGCTACACCTTC	TRBV18	TRBJ1-2	TRBD1	once
CSARDPYGYSYEQYF	TGCAGTGCTAGAGATCCATACGGTTACTCCTACGAGCAGTACTTC	TRBV20-1	TRBJ2-7	.	many